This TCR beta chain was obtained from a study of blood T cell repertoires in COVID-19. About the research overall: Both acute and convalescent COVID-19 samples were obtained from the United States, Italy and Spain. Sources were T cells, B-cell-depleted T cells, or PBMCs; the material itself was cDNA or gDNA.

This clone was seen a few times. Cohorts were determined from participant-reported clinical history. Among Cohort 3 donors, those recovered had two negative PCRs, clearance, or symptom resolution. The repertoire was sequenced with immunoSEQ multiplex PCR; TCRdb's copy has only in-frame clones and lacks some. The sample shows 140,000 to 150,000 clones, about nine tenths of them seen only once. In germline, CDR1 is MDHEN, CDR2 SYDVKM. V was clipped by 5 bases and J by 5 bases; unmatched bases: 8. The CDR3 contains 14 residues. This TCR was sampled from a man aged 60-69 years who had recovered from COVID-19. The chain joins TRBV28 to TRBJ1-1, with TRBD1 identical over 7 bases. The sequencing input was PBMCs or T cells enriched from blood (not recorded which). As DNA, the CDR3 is TGTGCCAGCAGTCTCGACAGGGCGCGGACTGAAGCTTTCTTT. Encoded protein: CASSLDRARTEAFF.